The rows below give T cell receptor beta chains drawn from one sample of a study of PD-1 blockade in classical Hodgkin lymphoma. TCRdb's copy holds only in-frame clones and misses some; the assay was immunoSEQ multiplex PCR. The sample has roughly 100,000 clones, around 90% seen once. Here the sequenced sample was peripheral blood mononuclear cells (PBMCs), taken before the fourth cycle of nivolumab. These receptors all stem from a human donor with classical Hodgkin lymphoma. Both conserved end residues are part of each CDR3. The order of the fields is CDR3 DNA, CDR3 protein, D gene, V gene, clone size, J gene. A D gene is named only where the DNA matches it firmly. Size tells how often a clone was seen (once, few, many) or the class of an expanded clone, and some rows leave it out.

CDR3nt: TGTGCCTGGAGTCACGGGACTAGCGCCACAGATACGCAGTATTTT; CDR3aa: CAWSHGTSATDTQYF; d_gene: TRBD2; v_gene: TRBV30; abundance: NA; j_gene: TRBJ2-3
CDR3nt: TGTGCCATCAGTGACCCACTGGGACGGGGAGAGACCCAGTACTTC; CDR3aa: CAISDPLGRGETQYF; d_gene: NA; v_gene: TRBV10-3; abundance: NA; j_gene: TRBJ2-5
CDR3nt: TGTGCCAGCAGCCAAGAGACGGGGACTCATAAGCCCTACGAGCAGTACTTC; CDR3aa: CASSQETGTHKPYEQYF; d_gene: NA; v_gene: TRBV14; abundance: NA; j_gene: TRBJ2-7
CDR3nt: TGTGCCAGCAGCCTCCATGGACAGGGTGGGGAGCTGTTTTTT; CDR3aa: CASSLHGQGGELFF; d_gene: TRBD1; v_gene: TRBV2; abundance: NA; j_gene: TRBJ2-2
CDR3nt: TGTGCCAGCAGCTTGGATTCAGGGGAGGTGGATCAGCCCCAGCATTTT; CDR3aa: CASSLDSGEVDQPQHF; d_gene: NA; v_gene: TRBV5-8; abundance: few; j_gene: TRBJ1-5
CDR3nt: TGTGCCAGCAGCTCGCTGGACAGGGATTACTACGAGCAGTACTTC; CDR3aa: CASSSLDRDYYEQYF; d_gene: TRBD1; v_gene: TRBV5-6; abundance: NA; j_gene: TRBJ2-7
CDR3nt: TGTGCCAGTGCAAAACTCCCGGGTAATGAGCAGTTCTTC; CDR3aa: CASAKLPGNEQFF; d_gene: NA; v_gene: TRBV19; abundance: NA; j_gene: TRBJ2-1
CDR3nt: TGCGCCAGCACCCGGTACAGGGGGCGTGAAGAGCCCCAGCATTTT; CDR3aa: CASTRYRGREEPQHF; d_gene: TRBD1; v_gene: TRBV23-1; abundance: NA; j_gene: TRBJ1-5
CDR3nt: TGCGCCAGCAGCTACCAATCCGGGGGTGAGCAGTTCTTC; CDR3aa: CASSYQSGGEQFF; d_gene: NA; v_gene: TRBV5-1; abundance: NA; j_gene: TRBJ2-1
CDR3nt: TGTGCCACCCAGTGGTCGAGCGGGACCGGGGAGCTGTTTTTT; CDR3aa: CATQWSSGTGELFF; d_gene: NA; v_gene: TRBV2; abundance: NA; j_gene: TRBJ2-2
CDR3nt: TGTGCCAGCTCACCACCGACAGCGGGGGGTGGCAATGAGCAGTTCTTC; CDR3aa: CASSPPTAGGGNEQFF; d_gene: TRBD2; v_gene: TRBV18; abundance: few; j_gene: TRBJ2-1
CDR3nt: TGTGCCAGCAGGGACCCGGGACAGGGCAACGAGCAGTACTTC; CDR3aa: CASRDPGQGNEQYF; d_gene: TRBD1; v_gene: TRBV28; abundance: NA; j_gene: TRBJ2-7
CDR3nt: TGCGCCAGCAGCCAACGTCCAGCTGCAGGGGGCGCAGGGGCTGAAGCTTTCTTT; CDR3aa: CASSQRPAAGGAGAEAFF; d_gene: TRBD1; v_gene: TRBV5-1; abundance: NA; j_gene: TRBJ1-1
CDR3nt: TGTGCCAGCAGCTTAAGTAATTTGCGGGGGGGCTCGACCCAGTACTTC; CDR3aa: CASSLSNLRGGSTQYF; d_gene: TRBD2; v_gene: TRBV11-2; abundance: NA; j_gene: TRBJ2-5
CDR3nt: TGTGCCAGCAGCCCCGGACAGGGGGCGACGGGTGATGAAAAACTGTTTTTT; CDR3aa: CASSPGQGATGDEKLFF; d_gene: TRBD1; v_gene: TRBV7-9; abundance: NA; j_gene: TRBJ1-4
CDR3nt: TGTGCCTGGAGTGAAGGTGTCACTATAGCCAAAAACATTCAGTACTTC; CDR3aa: CAWSEGVTIAKNIQYF; d_gene: NA; v_gene: TRBV30; abundance: NA; j_gene: TRBJ2-4
CDR3nt: TGTGCCATCAGTGAGACGATGAATGCTCCTTATGGCTACACCTTC; CDR3aa: CAISETMNAPYGYTF; d_gene: NA; v_gene: TRBV10-3; abundance: NA; j_gene: TRBJ1-2
CDR3nt: TGCGCCAGCAGCCAAGATGACAGGGCTGCCGGGGAGCTGTTTTTT; CDR3aa: CASSQDDRAAGELFF; d_gene: TRBD1; v_gene: TRBV4-1; abundance: NA; j_gene: TRBJ2-2
CDR3nt: TGCGCCAGCAGCCAAGATGGGTATGCGTCGACTAATACGCAGTATTTT; CDR3aa: CASSQDGYASTNTQYF; d_gene: NA; v_gene: TRBV4-3; abundance: NA; j_gene: TRBJ2-3
CDR3nt: TGTGCCAGCAGGTCACAGGGGGTACGGTTGGACTATGGCTACACCTTC; CDR3aa: CASRSQGVRLDYGYTF; d_gene: TRBD1; v_gene: TRBV28; abundance: NA; j_gene: TRBJ1-2
CDR3nt: TGTGCCAGCAGCTCGCGACTCGGAGGGGGCGAAAGGACCGGGGAGCTGTTTTTT; CDR3aa: CASSSRLGGGERTGELFF; d_gene: NA; v_gene: TRBV11-2; abundance: NA; j_gene: TRBJ2-2
CDR3nt: TGTGCTAGTGGTTTGGGGGACCGAGCCAAAAACATTCAGTACTTC; CDR3aa: CASGLGDRAKNIQYF; d_gene: NA; v_gene: TRBV12-5; abundance: NA; j_gene: TRBJ2-4
CDR3nt: TGTGCCACCAGTCTGGGGACTAGCGACAATGAGCAGTTCTTC; CDR3aa: CATSLGTSDNEQFF; d_gene: TRBD2; v_gene: TRBV15; abundance: NA; j_gene: TRBJ2-1
CDR3nt: TGTGCCAGCAGCCAAGAAATAGGTGGGCACCTCGAGCAGTACTTC; CDR3aa: CASSQEIGGHLEQYF; d_gene: NA; v_gene: TRBV4-2; abundance: NA; j_gene: TRBJ2-7
CDR3nt: TGTGCCAGCAGTTCCTGGACAGGCCATGACTACGAGCAGTACTTC; CDR3aa: CASSSWTGHDYEQYF; d_gene: TRBD1; v_gene: TRBV6-5; abundance: NA; j_gene: TRBJ2-7
CDR3nt: TGCGCCAGCAGCTTGAGGAGACAGTTCACTGAAGCTTTCTTT; CDR3aa: CASSLRRQFTEAFF; d_gene: NA; v_gene: TRBV5-1; abundance: NA; j_gene: TRBJ1-1
CDR3nt: TGTGCCAGCAGCCAGTCGGGACAGGGAACCTACGAGCAGTACTTC; CDR3aa: CASSQSGQGTYEQYF; d_gene: TRBD1; v_gene: TRBV7-9; abundance: NA; j_gene: TRBJ2-7
CDR3nt: TGTGCCAGCAGCTCAACCTTTGGGGGTTACTATGGCTACACCTTC; CDR3aa: CASSSTFGGYYGYTF; d_gene: NA; v_gene: TRBV5-6; abundance: NA; j_gene: TRBJ1-2
CDR3nt: TGTGCCAGCAGTTTCGGACCCGGGACAGATACGCAGTATTTT; CDR3aa: CASSFGPGTDTQYF; d_gene: NA; v_gene: TRBV6-5; abundance: once; j_gene: TRBJ2-3
CDR3nt: TGTGCCAGCAGTTTAAAGTCTAGCGGGAGGGCGGAAGATACGCAGTATTTT; CDR3aa: CASSLKSSGRAEDTQYF; d_gene: TRBD2; v_gene: TRBV28; abundance: NA; j_gene: TRBJ2-3
CDR3nt: TGTGCCAGCAGCTTCCTAGCAGTCGGGGAGCTGTTTTTT; CDR3aa: CASSFLAVGELFF; d_gene: NA; v_gene: TRBV5-6; abundance: NA; j_gene: TRBJ2-2
CDR3nt: TGTGCCTGGAACCTGGGGGGTACGTCCCAGCATTTT; CDR3aa: CAWNLGGTSQHF; d_gene: NA; v_gene: TRBV30; abundance: NA; j_gene: TRBJ1-5
CDR3nt: TGTGCCAGCAGCACCCGAGGGGAGACCCAGTACTTC; CDR3aa: CASSTRGETQYF; d_gene: NA; v_gene: TRBV11-2; abundance: NA; j_gene: TRBJ2-5
CDR3nt: TGTGCCAGCAGCTTCACCTTAGGGGAGGGCCCCGAGCAGTACTTC; CDR3aa: CASSFTLGEGPEQYF; d_gene: TRBD2; v_gene: TRBV7-9; abundance: NA; j_gene: TRBJ2-7
CDR3nt: TGTGCCAGCAGCTTAGATGGGGCAGGGACTGGCTACACCTTC; CDR3aa: CASSLDGAGTGYTF; d_gene: NA; v_gene: TRBV7-2; abundance: NA; j_gene: TRBJ1-2
CDR3nt: TGTGCCAGTAGTATTCGGTCTAGCTCCGCGACAGATACGCAGTATTTT; CDR3aa: CASSIRSSSATDTQYF; d_gene: NA; v_gene: TRBV19; abundance: NA; j_gene: TRBJ2-3
CDR3nt: TGTGCCAGCAGTCTAGGGTATTTGGGCACTGAAGCTTTCTTT; CDR3aa: CASSLGYLGTEAFF; d_gene: NA; v_gene: TRBV27; abundance: once; j_gene: TRBJ1-1
CDR3nt: TGCGCCAGCAGCCGGGAGGGACAGTCATACGAGCAGTACTTC; CDR3aa: CASSREGQSYEQYF; d_gene: NA; v_gene: TRBV5-1; abundance: NA; j_gene: TRBJ2-7
CDR3nt: TGTGCCAGCAGCCAAGATAGCTTCGCAGATACGCAGTATTTT; CDR3aa: CASSQDSFADTQYF; d_gene: NA; v_gene: TRBV4-2; abundance: NA; j_gene: TRBJ2-3
CDR3nt: TGTGCCAGCAGCCAAGAAACGGTGAACACTGAAGCTTTCTTT; CDR3aa: CASSQETVNTEAFF; d_gene: NA; v_gene: TRBV14; abundance: NA; j_gene: TRBJ1-1
CDR3nt: TGCGCCAGCAGCCAAGTGGCGGGCCAAGAGACCCAGTACTTC; CDR3aa: CASSQVAGQETQYF; d_gene: NA; v_gene: TRBV4-1; abundance: NA; j_gene: TRBJ2-5
CDR3nt: TGTGCCTGGAGTTCGGGGGTTGGGAACACTGAAGCTTTCTTT; CDR3aa: CAWSSGVGNTEAFF; d_gene: NA; v_gene: TRBV30; abundance: NA; j_gene: TRBJ1-1
CDR3nt: TGTGCCAGCAGCCAAGAACGTCCAGGCTCTGGAAACACCATATATTTT; CDR3aa: CASSQERPGSGNTIYF; d_gene: NA; v_gene: TRBV4-2; abundance: NA; j_gene: TRBJ1-3
CDR3nt: TGTGCCAGCAGCTTATACACAGATACGCAGTATTTT; CDR3aa: CASSLYTDTQYF; d_gene: NA; v_gene: TRBV5-6; abundance: once; j_gene: TRBJ2-3
CDR3nt: TGCGCCAGCAGCTTATCCCAGGGAACAGGACTTGCCTACGAGCAGTACTTC; CDR3aa: CASSLSQGTGLAYEQYF; d_gene: NA; v_gene: TRBV5-1; abundance: NA; j_gene: TRBJ2-7
CDR3nt: TGTGCCAGCAGTGGCTCTTATAGGACAGATACGCAGTATTTT; CDR3aa: CASSGSYRTDTQYF; d_gene: NA; v_gene: TRBV6-6; abundance: once; j_gene: TRBJ2-3
CDR3nt: TGTGCCAGTAGTATTTCCCAGGGTAAGCAGCCCCAGCATTTT; CDR3aa: CASSISQGKQPQHF; d_gene: NA; v_gene: TRBV19; abundance: NA; j_gene: TRBJ1-5
CDR3nt: TGTGCCTGGAGTGCCGGCAGACTGACTCTCCTTAATGAAAAACTGTTTTTT; CDR3aa: CAWSAGRLTLLNEKLFF; d_gene: NA; v_gene: TRBV30; abundance: NA; j_gene: TRBJ1-4
CDR3nt: TGTGCCATACAACGCCCTAAGGGAGTAGGCTCTGGAAACACCATATATTTT; CDR3aa: CAIQRPKGVGSGNTIYF; d_gene: NA; v_gene: TRBV10-3; abundance: once; j_gene: TRBJ1-3
CDR3nt: TGTGCCAGCAGCTTCGGCAGGGCCAATGAGCAGTTCTTC; CDR3aa: CASSFGRANEQFF; d_gene: NA; v_gene: TRBV7-2; abundance: NA; j_gene: TRBJ2-1
CDR3nt: TGTGCCAGCAGCCCGCGGAACAACCAAGAGACCCAGTACTTC; CDR3aa: CASSPRNNQETQYF; d_gene: NA; v_gene: TRBV7-9; abundance: few; j_gene: TRBJ2-5
CDR3nt: TGTGCCAGCAGCTTGGGGGGCCATGGGTCGAGCGAGCAGTACTTC; CDR3aa: CASSLGGHGSSEQYF; d_gene: NA; v_gene: TRBV7-6; abundance: NA; j_gene: TRBJ2-7
CDR3nt: TGTGCCACCAAAATCTTGGGGGGAATAGAAGCCGAGCAGTACTTC; CDR3aa: CATKILGGIEAEQYF; d_gene: NA; v_gene: TRBV27; abundance: NA; j_gene: TRBJ2-7
CDR3nt: TGTGCCAGTAGTATAGATCATGGGGGAACCTACAATGAGCAGTTCTTC; CDR3aa: CASSIDHGGTYNEQFF; d_gene: NA; v_gene: TRBV19; abundance: NA; j_gene: TRBJ2-1
CDR3nt: TGTGCCAGCAGGCTCCCGACAGGGGGCGAGCAGTACTTC; CDR3aa: CASRLPTGGEQYF; d_gene: TRBD1; v_gene: TRBV28; abundance: NA; j_gene: TRBJ2-7
CDR3nt: TGTGCCAGCAGCGATCCCGACAGGGTGGGGTACGAGCAGTACTTC; CDR3aa: CASSDPDRVGYEQYF; d_gene: TRBD1; v_gene: TRBV5-4; abundance: NA; j_gene: TRBJ2-7
CDR3nt: TGCGCCAGCAGCTTGGGCAGAAAGGATGAGCAGTTCTTC; CDR3aa: CASSLGRKDEQFF; d_gene: NA; v_gene: TRBV5-1; abundance: NA; j_gene: TRBJ2-1
CDR3nt: TGTGCCTGGAGTGTAGGTCGGAGGCAACCCTACACCATATATTTT; CDR3aa: CAWSVGRRQPYTIYF; d_gene: NA; v_gene: TRBV30; abundance: NA; j_gene: TRBJ1-3
CDR3nt: TGTGCCAGCAGCTTAGTTGGCCAAGCGATGAATGAGCAGTTCTTC; CDR3aa: CASSLVGQAMNEQFF; d_gene: NA; v_gene: TRBV7-2; abundance: NA; j_gene: TRBJ2-1
CDR3nt: TGTGCCAGCAGCTTAAGATGGGACGGCTACACCTTC; CDR3aa: CASSLRWDGYTF; d_gene: NA; v_gene: TRBV7-9; abundance: NA; j_gene: TRBJ1-2